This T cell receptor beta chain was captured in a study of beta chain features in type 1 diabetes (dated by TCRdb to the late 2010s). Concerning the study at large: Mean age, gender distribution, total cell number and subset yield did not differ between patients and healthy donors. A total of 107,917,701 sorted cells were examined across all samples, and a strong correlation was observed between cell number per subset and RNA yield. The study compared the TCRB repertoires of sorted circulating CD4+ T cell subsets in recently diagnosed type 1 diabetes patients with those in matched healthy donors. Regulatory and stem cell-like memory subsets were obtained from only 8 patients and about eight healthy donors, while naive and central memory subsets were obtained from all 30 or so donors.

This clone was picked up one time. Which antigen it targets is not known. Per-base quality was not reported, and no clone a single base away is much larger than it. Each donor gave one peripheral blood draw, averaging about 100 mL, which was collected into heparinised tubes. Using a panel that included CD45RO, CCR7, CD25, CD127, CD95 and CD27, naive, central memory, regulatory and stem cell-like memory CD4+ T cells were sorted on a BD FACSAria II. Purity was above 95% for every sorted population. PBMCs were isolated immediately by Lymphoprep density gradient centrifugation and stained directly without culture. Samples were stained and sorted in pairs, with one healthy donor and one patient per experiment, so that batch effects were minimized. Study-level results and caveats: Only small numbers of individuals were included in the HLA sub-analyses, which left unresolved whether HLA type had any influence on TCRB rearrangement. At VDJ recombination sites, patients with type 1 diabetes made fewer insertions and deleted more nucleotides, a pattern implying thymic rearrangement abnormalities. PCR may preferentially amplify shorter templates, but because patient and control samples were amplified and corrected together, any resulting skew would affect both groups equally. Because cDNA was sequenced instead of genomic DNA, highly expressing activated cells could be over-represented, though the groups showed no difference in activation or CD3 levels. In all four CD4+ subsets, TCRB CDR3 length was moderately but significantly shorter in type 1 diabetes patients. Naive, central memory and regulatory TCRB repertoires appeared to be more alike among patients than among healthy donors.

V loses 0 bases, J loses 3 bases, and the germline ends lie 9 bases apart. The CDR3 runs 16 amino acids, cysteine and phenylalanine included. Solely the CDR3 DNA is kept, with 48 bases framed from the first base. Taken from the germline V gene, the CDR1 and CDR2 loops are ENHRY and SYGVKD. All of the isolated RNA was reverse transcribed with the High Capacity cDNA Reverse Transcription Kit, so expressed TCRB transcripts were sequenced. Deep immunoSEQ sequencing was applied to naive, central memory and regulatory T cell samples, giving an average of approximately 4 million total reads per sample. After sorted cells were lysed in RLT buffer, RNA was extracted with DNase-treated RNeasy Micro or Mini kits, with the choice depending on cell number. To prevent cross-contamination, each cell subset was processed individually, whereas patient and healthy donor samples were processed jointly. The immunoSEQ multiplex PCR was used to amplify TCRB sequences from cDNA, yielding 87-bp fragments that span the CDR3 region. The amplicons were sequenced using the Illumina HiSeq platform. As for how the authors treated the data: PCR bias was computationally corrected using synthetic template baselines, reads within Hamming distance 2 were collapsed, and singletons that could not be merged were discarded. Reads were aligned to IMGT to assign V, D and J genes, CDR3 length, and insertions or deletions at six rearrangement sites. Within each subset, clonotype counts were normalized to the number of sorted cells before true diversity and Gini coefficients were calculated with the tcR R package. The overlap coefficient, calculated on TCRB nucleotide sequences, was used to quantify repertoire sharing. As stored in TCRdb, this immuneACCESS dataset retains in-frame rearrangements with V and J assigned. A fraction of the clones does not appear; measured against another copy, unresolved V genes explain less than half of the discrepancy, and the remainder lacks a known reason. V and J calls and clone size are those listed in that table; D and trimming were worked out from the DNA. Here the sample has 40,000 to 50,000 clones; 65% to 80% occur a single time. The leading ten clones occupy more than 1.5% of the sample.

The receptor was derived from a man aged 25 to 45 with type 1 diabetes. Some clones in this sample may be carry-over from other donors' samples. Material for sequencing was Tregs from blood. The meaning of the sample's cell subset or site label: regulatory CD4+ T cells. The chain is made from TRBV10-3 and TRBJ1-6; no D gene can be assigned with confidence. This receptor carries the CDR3 CAISESGGSYNSPLHF. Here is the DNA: TGTGCCATCAGTGAGTCGGGTGGGAGCTATAATTCACCCCTCCACTTT.